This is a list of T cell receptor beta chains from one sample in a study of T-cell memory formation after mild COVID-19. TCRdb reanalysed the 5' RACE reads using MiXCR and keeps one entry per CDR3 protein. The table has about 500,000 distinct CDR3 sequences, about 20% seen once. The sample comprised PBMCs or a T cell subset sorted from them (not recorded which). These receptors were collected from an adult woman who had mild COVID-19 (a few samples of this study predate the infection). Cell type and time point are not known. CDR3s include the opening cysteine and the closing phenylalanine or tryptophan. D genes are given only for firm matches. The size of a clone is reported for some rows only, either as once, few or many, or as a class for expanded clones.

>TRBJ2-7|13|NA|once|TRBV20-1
TGCAGTGCTAGACCCTCACTGTCATACGAGCAGTACTTC
CSARPSLSYEQYF
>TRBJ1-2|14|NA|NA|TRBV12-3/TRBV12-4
TGTGCCAGCAGTTTAGGTCCAGACCCGTATGGCTACACCTTC
CASSLGPDPYGYTF
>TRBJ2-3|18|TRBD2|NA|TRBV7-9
TGTGCCAGCAGCTTAGTCACTAGCGGGGGCCCTAGCACAGATACGCAGTATTTT
CASSLVTSGGPSTDTQYF
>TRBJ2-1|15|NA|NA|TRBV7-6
TGTGCCAGCAGCTTAGCGCGACGGGGGGCCAATGAGCAGTTCTTC
CASSLARRGANEQFF
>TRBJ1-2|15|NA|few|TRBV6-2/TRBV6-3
TGTGCCAGCAGTTACTCGACGGCGGGGGACTATGGCTACACCTTC
CASSYSTAGDYGYTF
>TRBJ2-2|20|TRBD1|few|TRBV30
TGTGCCTGGAGCAAGGGGGGAAGGGACAGGGCCTCCGAATACACCGGGGAGCTGTTTTTT
CAWSKGGRDRASEYTGELFF
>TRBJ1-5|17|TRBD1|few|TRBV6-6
TGTGCCAGCAGTTACTCCGGGACAGGGGGCGTCGGACAGCCCCAGCATTTT
CASSYSGTGGVGQPQHF
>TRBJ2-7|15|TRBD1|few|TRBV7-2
TGTGCCAGCAGCTTAGGTGGGACAGGATCCTACGAGCAGTACTTC
CASSLGGTGSYEQYF
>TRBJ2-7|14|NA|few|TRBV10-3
TGTGCCATCAGTGAGTCGACAGGATCCTACGAGCAGTACTTC
CAISESTGSYEQYF
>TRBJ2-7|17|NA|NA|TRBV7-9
TGTGCCAGCAGCTCCCTAGTTGGAGGAGTCCCACTCTACGAGCAGTACTTC
CASSSLVGGVPLYEQYF
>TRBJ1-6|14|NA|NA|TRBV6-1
TGTGCCAGCAGTGGTCCGACTTATAATTCACCCCTCCACTTT
CASSGPTYNSPLHF
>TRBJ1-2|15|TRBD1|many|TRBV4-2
TGTGCCAGCAGCCAAGAGGCAGGGGGCCACTATGGCTACACCTTC
CASSQEAGGHYGYTF
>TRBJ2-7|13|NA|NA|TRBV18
TGTGCCAGCTCACCACCGTTAGTTTTCGAGCAGTACTTC
CASSPPLVFEQYF
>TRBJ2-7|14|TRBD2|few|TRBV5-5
TGTGCCAGCAGCTCGAACCGGGGGGGCCACGAGCAGTACTTC
CASSSNRGGHEQYF
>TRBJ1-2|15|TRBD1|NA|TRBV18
TGTGCCAGCTCACCGGCAGGGGGCGCATACTATGGCTACACCTTC
CASSPAGGAYYGYTF
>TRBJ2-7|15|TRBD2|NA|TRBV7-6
TGTGCCAGCAGCCCCGAGCGGGGGGATACCTACGAGCAGTACTTC
CASSPERGDTYEQYF
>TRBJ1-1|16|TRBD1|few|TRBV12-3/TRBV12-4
TGTGCCAGCAGTCCTGGACAGGCCCGCTTGAACACTGAAGCTTTCTTT
CASSPGQARLNTEAFF
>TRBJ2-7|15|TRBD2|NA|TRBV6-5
TGTGCCAGCGGACTACTAGCGGGGATGCATAACGAGCAGTACTTC
CASGLLAGMHNEQYF
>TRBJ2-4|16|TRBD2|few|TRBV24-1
TGTGCCACCAGTGGAAGTCAGACGGGGGGGCCGAACATTCAGTACTTC
CATSGSQTGGPNIQYF
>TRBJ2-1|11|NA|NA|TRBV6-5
TGTGCCAGCAGCTCGACGAGTGAGCAGTTCTTC
CASSSTSEQFF
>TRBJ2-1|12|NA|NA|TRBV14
TGTGCCAGCAGCCATCACCCCAATGAGCAGTTCTTC
CASSHHPNEQFF
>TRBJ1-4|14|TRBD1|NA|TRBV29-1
TGCAGCGCCCTAGGACAGGGATTGAATGAAAAACTGTTTTTT
CSALGQGLNEKLFF
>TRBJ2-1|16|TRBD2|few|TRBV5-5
TGTGCCAGCAGCTCCCCCGGGACTAGCGGTACAAATGAGCAGTTCTTC
CASSSPGTSGTNEQFF
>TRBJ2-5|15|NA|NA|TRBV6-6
TGTGCCAGCAGTTACGGCGCGGGTTCACAAGAGACCCAGTACTTC
CASSYGAGSQETQYF
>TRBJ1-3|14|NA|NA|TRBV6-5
TGTGCCAGCAGAGGACTCACCTCTGGAAACACCATATATTTT
CASRGLTSGNTIYF
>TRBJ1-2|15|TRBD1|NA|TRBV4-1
TGCGCCAGCAGCCAATCTGACAGGGGCAACTATGGCTACACCTTC
CASSQSDRGNYGYTF
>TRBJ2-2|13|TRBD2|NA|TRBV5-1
TGCGCCAGCGCGGGGGGCGCCACCGGGGAGCTGTTTTTT
CASAGGATGELFF
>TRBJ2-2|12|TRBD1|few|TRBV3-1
TGTGCCAGCAGCCAAGTTGGGACAGGGCTGTTTTTT
CASSQVGTGLFF
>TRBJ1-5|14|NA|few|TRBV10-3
TGTGCCATCAGGAAACGGGACGAGGGTCAGCCCCAGCATTTT
CAIRKRDEGQPQHF
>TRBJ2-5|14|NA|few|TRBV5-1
TGCGCCAGCAGCGCCGCGGGTAGGAGAGAGACCCAGTACTTC
CASSAAGRRETQYF
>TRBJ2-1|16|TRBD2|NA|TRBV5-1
TGCGCCAGCAGCCCACCGACTAGCGGGATCTACAATGAGCAGTTCTTC
CASSPPTSGIYNEQFF
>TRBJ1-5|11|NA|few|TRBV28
TGTGCCAGCAGTTTCAAGCAGCCCCAGCATTTT
CASSFKQPQHF
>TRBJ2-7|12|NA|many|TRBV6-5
TGTGCCAGCAGCCCCAGGGGCGGCGAGCAGTACTTC
CASSPRGGEQYF
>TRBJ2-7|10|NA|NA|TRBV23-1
TGCGCCAGCATAGGGGACGAGCAGTACTTC
CASIGDEQYF
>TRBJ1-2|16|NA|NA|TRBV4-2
TGTGCCAGCAGCCAAGCTTTATCTAGACAGTACTATGGCTACACCTTC
CASSQALSRQYYGYTF
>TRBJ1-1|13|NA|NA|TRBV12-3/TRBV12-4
TGTGCCAGCAGTTTTAATCTTGGGGGTGAAGCTTTCTTT
CASSFNLGGEAFF
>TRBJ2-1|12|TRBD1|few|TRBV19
TGTGCCAGCCGGGACAGACACAATGAGCAGTTCTTC
CASRDRHNEQFF
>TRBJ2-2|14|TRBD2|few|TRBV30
TGTGCCTGGAGTGTCGGGAGGGCCGTTGGGGAGCTGTTTTTT
CAWSVGRAVGELFF
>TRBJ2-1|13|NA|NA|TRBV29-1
TGCAGCGTTGAGACTTCAGGGTTCCGGGAGCAGTTCTTC
CSVETSGFREQFF
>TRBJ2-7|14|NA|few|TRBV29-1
TGCAGCTGCGTTGGGGATCAGGAATCTAACGAGCAGTACTTC
CSCVGDQESNEQYF
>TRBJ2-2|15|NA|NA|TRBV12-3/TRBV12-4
TGTGCCAGCAGTTTCGGGTCGGTCCTTGGCGGGGAGCTGTTTTTT
CASSFGSVLGGELFF
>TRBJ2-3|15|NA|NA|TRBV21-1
TGTGCCAGCAGGACTAGCGGGAGCGTCTACAATACGCAGTATTTT
CASRTSGSVYNTQYF
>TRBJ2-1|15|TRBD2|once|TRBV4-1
TGCGCCAGCAGCCCTCAGCGGGACCGGTATAATGAGCAGTTCTTC
CASSPQRDRYNEQFF